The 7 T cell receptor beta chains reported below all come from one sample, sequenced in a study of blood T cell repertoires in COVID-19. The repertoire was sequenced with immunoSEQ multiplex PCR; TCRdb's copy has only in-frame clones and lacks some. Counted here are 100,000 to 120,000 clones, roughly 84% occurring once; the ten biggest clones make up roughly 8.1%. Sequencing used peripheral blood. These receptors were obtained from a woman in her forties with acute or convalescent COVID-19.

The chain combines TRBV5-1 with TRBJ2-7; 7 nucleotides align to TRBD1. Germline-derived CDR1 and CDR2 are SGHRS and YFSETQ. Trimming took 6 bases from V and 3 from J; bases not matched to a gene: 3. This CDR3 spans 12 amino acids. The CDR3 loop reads CASMGQYYEQYF. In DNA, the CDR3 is TGCGCCAGCATGGGACAGTACTACGAGCAGTACTTC.

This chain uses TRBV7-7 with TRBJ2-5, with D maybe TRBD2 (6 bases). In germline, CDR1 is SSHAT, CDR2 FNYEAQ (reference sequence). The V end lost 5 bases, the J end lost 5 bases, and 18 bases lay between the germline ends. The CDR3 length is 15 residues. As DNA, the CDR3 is TGTGCCAGCAGCCATTTCGGCGGGGCTGAGGAGACCCAGTACTTC. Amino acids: CASSHFGGAEETQYF.

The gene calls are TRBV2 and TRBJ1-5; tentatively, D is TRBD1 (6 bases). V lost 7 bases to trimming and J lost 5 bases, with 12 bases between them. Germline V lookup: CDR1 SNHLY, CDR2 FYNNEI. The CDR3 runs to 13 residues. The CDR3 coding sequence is TGTGCCAGCAACAGGGAGGGGGATCAGCCCCAGCATTTT. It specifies CASNREGDQPQHF. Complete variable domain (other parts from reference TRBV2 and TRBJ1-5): EPEVTQTPSHQVTQMGQEVILRCVPISNHLYFYWYRQILGQKVEFLVSFYNNEISEKSEIFDDQFSVERPDGSNFTLKIRSTKLEDSAMYFCASNREGDQPQHFGDGTRLSIL.

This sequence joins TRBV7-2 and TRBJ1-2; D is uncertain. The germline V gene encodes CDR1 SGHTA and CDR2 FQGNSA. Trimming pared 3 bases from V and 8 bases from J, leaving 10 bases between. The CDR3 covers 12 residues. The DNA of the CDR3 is TGTGCCAGCAGCTTCTTAACGCGGGGCTACACCTTC. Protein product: CASSFLTRGYTF. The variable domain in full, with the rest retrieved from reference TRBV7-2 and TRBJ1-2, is GAGVSQSPSNKVTEKGKDVELRCDPISGHTALYWYRQSLGQGLEFLIYFQGNSAPDKSGLPSDRFSAERTGGSVSTLTIQRTQQEDSAVYLCASSFLTRGYTFGSGTRLTVV.

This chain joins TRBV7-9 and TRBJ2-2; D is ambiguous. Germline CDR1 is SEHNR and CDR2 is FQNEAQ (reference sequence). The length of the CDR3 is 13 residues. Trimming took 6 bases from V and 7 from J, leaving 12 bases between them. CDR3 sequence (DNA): TGTGCCAGCAGGACCGGGTCCGACGGGGAGCTGTTTTTT. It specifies CASRTGSDGELFF.

For the CDR3, the DNA is TGTGCCAGCTCACCGCAGACTAGTTCCTGGGAGACCCAGTACTTC. This sequence encodes CASSPQTSSWETQYF. This chain joins TRBV18 and TRBJ2-5, with D perhaps TRBD2 (6 bases). In germline, CDR1 is KGHSH, CDR2 LQKENI. This CDR3 has 15 amino acids. V was pared by 3 bases and J by 5 bases, with 16 bases between.

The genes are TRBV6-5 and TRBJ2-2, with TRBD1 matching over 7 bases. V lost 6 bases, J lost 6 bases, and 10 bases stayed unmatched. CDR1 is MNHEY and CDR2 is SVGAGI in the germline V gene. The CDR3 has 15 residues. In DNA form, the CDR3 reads TGTGCCAGCAGAAAGGGGGCAGGGGTAGCCGGGGAGCTGTTTTTT. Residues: CASRKGAGVAGELFF.